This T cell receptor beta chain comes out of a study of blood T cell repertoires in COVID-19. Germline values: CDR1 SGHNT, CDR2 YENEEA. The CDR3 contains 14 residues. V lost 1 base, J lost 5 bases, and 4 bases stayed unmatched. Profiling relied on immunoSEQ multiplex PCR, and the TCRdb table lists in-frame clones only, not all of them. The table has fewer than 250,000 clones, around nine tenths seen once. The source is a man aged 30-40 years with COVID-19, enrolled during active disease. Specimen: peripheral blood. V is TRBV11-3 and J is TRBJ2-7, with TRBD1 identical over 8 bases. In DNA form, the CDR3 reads TGTGCCAGCAGCTTAGGACAGGGGAGAAACGAGCAGTACTTC. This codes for CASSLGQGRNEQYF.